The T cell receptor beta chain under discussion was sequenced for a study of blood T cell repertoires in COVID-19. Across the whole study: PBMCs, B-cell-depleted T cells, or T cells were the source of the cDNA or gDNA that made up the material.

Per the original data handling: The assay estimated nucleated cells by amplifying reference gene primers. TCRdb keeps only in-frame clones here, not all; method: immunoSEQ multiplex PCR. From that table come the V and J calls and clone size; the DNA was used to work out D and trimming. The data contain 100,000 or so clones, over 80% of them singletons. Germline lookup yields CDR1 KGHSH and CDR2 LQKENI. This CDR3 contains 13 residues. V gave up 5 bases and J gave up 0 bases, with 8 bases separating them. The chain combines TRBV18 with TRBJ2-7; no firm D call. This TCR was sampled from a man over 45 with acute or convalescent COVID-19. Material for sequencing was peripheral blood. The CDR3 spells CASSLADSYEQYF. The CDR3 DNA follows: TGTGCCAGCTCATTGGCGGACTCCTACGAGCAGTACTTC.